These T cell receptor beta chains were read from a single sample in a study of cytomegalovirus exposure and HLA in healthy donors. The table came from immunoSEQ multiplex PCR; TCRdb's copy has only in-frame clones and leaves some out. The repertoire has about 180,000 clones, over 60% of them found once; the top ten carry roughly 5%. The sequenced material came from PBMCs. The source of these receptors is a man in his forties in good health and CMV-seronegative. The CDR3 runs from the conserved cysteine through the conserved F or W. A D gene is named only where the DNA matches it firmly. Only part of the rows carry a size: once, few, many, or a class if the clone is expanded.

d_call j_call clone_size v_call cdr3_aa cdr3_nt
TRBD1 TRBJ1-1 . TRBV7-9 CASSLTGNTEAFF TGTGCCAGCAGCTTGACAGGGAATACTGAAGCTTTCTTT
TRBD1 TRBJ1-2 once TRBV4-3 CASSQGAGGARGYGYTF TGCGCCAGCAGCCAAGGGGCAGGGGGCGCCAGGGGCTATGGCTACACCTTC
TRBD1 TRBJ2-7 . TRBV6-5 CASRHTGTGDYEQYF TGTGCCAGCAGGCACACCGGGACAGGGGACTACGAGCAGTACTTC
TRBD1 TRBJ2-3 . TRBV7-3 CASSPQGANTDTQYF TGTGCCAGCAGCCCGCAGGGGGCTAACACAGATACGCAGTATTTT
TRBD1 TRBJ2-7 . TRBV2 CASSGGDRGYYEQYF TGTGCCAGCAGCGGGGGGGACAGGGGGTATTACGAGCAGTACTTC
TRBD1 TRBJ1-3 few TRBV9 CASSVPTGGSGNTIYF TGTGCCAGCAGCGTACCGACAGGGGGCTCTGGAAACACCATATATTTT
. TRBJ1-2 . TRBV5-1 CASSFSGTNYGYTF TGCGCCAGCAGCTTCAGTGGTACCAACTATGGCTACACCTTC
TRBD2 TRBJ2-7 . TRBV19 CASSIVGLAGFREQYF TGTGCCAGTAGTATCGTAGGACTAGCGGGATTTCGGGAGCAGTACTTC
. TRBJ2-2 . TRBV19 CASSGDFYTGELFF TGTGCCAGTAGTGGAGACTTCTACACCGGGGAGCTGTTTTTT
TRBD1 TRBJ1-2 once TRBV4-3 CASSQDNKGAYGYTF TGCGCCAGCAGCCAAGATAACAAGGGGGCCTATGGCTACACCTTC
TRBD2 TRBJ2-2 once TRBV27 CASSSGLAGGHTGELFF TGTGCCAGCAGTTCCGGACTAGCGGGAGGTCACACCGGGGAGCTGTTTTTT
. TRBJ2-3 . TRBV6-5 CASSYQTGGGAYTQYF TGTGCCAGCAGTTACCAGACGGGTGGGGGGGCATATACGCAGTATTTT
. TRBJ2-2 . TRBV7-9 CASSLSSAVNTGELFF TGTGCCAGCAGCTTATCCAGTGCAGTAAACACCGGGGAGCTGTTTTTT
. TRBJ2-7 . TRBV29-1 CSVEGQTREQYF TGCAGCGTGGAGGGACAGACTCGCGAGCAGTACTTC
. TRBJ1-5 once TRBV2 CASSEGPYSYSNQPQHF TGTGCCAGCAGTGAAGGGCCCTACAGCTATAGCAATCAGCCCCAGCATTTT
. TRBJ2-3 . TRBV10-3 CAISEQGRADTQYF TGTGCCATCAGTGAGCAGGGTAGGGCAGATACGCAGTATTTT
TRBD2 TRBJ2-3 . TRBV6-4 CASRDLGRREGLSTDTQYF TGTGCCAGCAGAGACCTAGGTCGTCGGGAGGGCCTCAGCACAGATACGCAGTATTTT
. TRBJ1-2 few TRBV10-2 CASSDIVSAGGYTF TGCGCCAGCAGTGATATCGTGTCAGCGGGGGGCTACACCTTC
. TRBJ2-1 . TRBV10-1 CASSEQGHEQFF TGCGCCAGCAGTGAACAGGGTCATGAGCAGTTCTTC
. TRBJ1-2 . TRBV6-6 CASTMDSYGYTF TGTGCCAGCACCATGGACAGTTATGGCTACACCTTC
TRBD1 TRBJ2-3 . TRBV11-2 CASSLRRDSYTDTQYF TGTGCCAGCAGCCTCAGAAGGGACAGTTACACAGATACGCAGTATTTT
TRBD1 TRBJ2-3 . TRBV30 CAWSAPLQGVTDTQYF TGTGCCTGGAGTGCCCCCTTACAGGGGGTGACAGATACGCAGTATTTT
TRBD1 TRBJ1-3 . TRBV27 CASSPGQGGGNTIYF TGTGCCAGCAGCCCCGGACAGGGAGGTGGAAACACCATATATTTT
. TRBJ1-5 . TRBV10-3 CASQPHGGNQPQHF TGTGCCAGTCAGCCTCACGGGGGCAATCAGCCCCAGCATTTT
TRBD2 TRBJ2-1 . TRBV10-1 CASSESVGRGGNEQFF TGCGCCAGCAGTGAGTCGGTAGGGCGGGGGGGCAATGAGCAGTTCTTC
TRBD1 TRBJ2-5 once TRBV28 CASIAGQGPETQYF TGTGCCAGCATCGCAGGACAGGGGCCAGAGACCCAGTACTTC
TRBD2 TRBJ2-7 . TRBV30 CAWSAPRTSPLYEQYF TGTGCCTGGAGTGCTCCCCGGACTAGCCCACTCTACGAGCAGTACTTC
TRBD1 TRBJ2-5 . TRBV4-3 CASSDRDRGQETQYF TGCGCCAGCAGCGACCGGGACAGGGGCCAAGAGACCCAGTACTTC
. TRBJ2-2 . TRBV21-1 CASSKEAQGAGELFF TGTGCCAGCAGCAAAGAGGCACAGGGAGCCGGGGAGCTGTTTTTT
. TRBJ1-1 once TRBV6-5 CACDRGTEAFF TGTGCCTGTGACCGAGGGACAGAAGCTTTCTTT
. TRBJ2-6 once TRBV30 CAWSSGSGANVLTF TGTGCCTGGAGTTCGGGTTCTGGGGCCAACGTCCTGACTTTC
TRBD2 TRBJ2-1 . TRBV19 CATRDYTTYNEQFF TGTGCCACCCGGGACTATACGACTTACAATGAGCAGTTCTTC
. TRBJ1-1 . TRBV4-3 CASSQDRGQINTEAFF TGCGCCAGCAGCCAAGATCGAGGGCAAATAAACACTGAAGCTTTCTTT
. TRBJ1-1 . TRBV4-3 CASSLERTNTEAFF TGCGCCAGCAGCCTAGAGAGGACAAACACTGAAGCTTTCTTT
. TRBJ2-5 . TRBV29-1 CSVDRGQETQYF TGCAGCGTTGACAGGGGTCAGGAGACCCAGTACTTC
TRBD2 TRBJ2-5 . TRBV7-2 CASSSVLAGGERETQYF TGTGCCAGCAGCTCCGTGCTAGCGGGAGGGGAAAGGGAGACCCAGTACTTC
TRBD2 TRBJ2-3 . TRBV7-9 CASSLLAGGSTDTQYF TGTGCCAGCAGTTTACTAGCGGGGGGTAGCACAGATACGCAGTATTTT
TRBD2 TRBJ2-2 . TRBV6-1 CASSETSGGSTGELFF TGTGCCAGCAGTGAAACTAGCGGGGGATCCACCGGGGAGCTGTTTTTT
. TRBJ2-2 . TRBV5-6 CASSLEVGVGTGELFF TGTGCCAGCAGCTTGGAAGTAGGGGTCGGCACCGGGGAGCTGTTTTTT
. TRBJ1-6 . TRBV6-6 CASSYGAGSYNSPLHF TGTGCCAGCAGTTACGGGGCAGGCTCCTATAATTCACCCCTCCACTTT
TRBD1 TRBJ2-7 once TRBV7-2 CASSLRGQGSDEQYF TGTGCCAGCAGCTTGCGCGGACAGGGCTCAGACGAGCAGTACTTC
TRBD1 TRBJ2-5 . TRBV10-1 CASSEGRGRIATQYF TGCGCCAGCAGTGAGGGCAGGGGGCGAATTGCGACCCAGTACTTC
. TRBJ2-1 . TRBV19 CASSIGGGQSSYNEQFF TGTGCCAGTAGTATAGGGGGGGGGCAGAGCTCCTACAATGAGCAGTTCTTC
TRBD1 TRBJ2-4 . TRBV5-1 CASSLVGTVEAKNIQYF TGCGCCAGCAGCTTGGTCGGGACAGTAGAAGCCAAAAACATTCAGTACTTC
TRBD1 TRBJ1-2 . TRBV12-5 CASGPDRAIGYTF TGTGCTAGTGGACCCGACAGGGCGATCGGCTACACCTTC
. TRBJ2-2 . TRBV9 CASSPRQDTGELFF TGTGCCAGCAGCCCGAGACAGGACACCGGGGAGCTGTTTTTT
. TRBJ2-1 . TRBV4-3 CASSPTRDSYNEQFF TGCGCCAGCAGCCCAACCCGGGACTCCTACAATGAGCAGTTCTTC
TRBD1 TRBJ2-7 . TRBV30 CAWSPPDRVGYEQYF TGTGCCTGGAGTCCCCCCGACAGGGTAGGCTACGAGCAGTACTTC